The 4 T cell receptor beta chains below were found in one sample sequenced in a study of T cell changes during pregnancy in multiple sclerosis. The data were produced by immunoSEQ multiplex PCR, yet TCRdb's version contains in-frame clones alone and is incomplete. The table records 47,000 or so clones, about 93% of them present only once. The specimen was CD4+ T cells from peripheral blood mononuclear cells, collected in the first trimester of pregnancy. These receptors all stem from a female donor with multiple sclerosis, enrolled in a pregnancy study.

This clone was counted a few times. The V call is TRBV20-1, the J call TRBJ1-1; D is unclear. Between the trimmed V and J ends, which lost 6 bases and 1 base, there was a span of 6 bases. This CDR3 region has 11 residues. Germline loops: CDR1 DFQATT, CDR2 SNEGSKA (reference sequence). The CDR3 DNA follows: TGCAGTGCGTCGTCGAACACTGAAGCTTTCTTT. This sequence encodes CSASSNTEAFF.

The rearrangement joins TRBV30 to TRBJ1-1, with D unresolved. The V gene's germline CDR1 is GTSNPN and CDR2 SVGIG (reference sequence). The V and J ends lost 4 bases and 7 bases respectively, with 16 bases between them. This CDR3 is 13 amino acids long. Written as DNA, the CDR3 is TGTGCCTGGATTAAGGTGCGGGTTGGTGAAGCTTTCTTT. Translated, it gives CAWIKVRVGEAFF.

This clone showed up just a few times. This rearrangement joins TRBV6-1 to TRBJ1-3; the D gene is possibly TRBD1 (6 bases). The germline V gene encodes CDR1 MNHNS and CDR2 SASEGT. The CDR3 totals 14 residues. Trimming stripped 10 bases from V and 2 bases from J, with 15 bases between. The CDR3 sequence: CATSQGNPGNTIYF. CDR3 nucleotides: TGTGCCACCTCACAGGGCAACCCTGGAAACACCATATATTTT.

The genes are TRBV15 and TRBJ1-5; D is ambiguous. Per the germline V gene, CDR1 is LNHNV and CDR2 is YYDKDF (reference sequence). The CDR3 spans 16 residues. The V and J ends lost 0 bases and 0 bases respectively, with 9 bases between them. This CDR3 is CATSRERSYSNQPQHF. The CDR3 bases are TGTGCCACCAGCAGAGAGCGGTCGTATAGCAATCAGCCCCAGCATTTT.